This T cell receptor (beta chain) emerged from a study of shared clonotypes between healthy human individuals (dated by TCRdb to the early 2020s). At the level of the whole study: A few men and two women, aged 18 to 49 years, made up the cohort. To estimate repertoire size and how much clonotype sharing occurs between individuals, the study deeply sequenced the blood TCR repertoires of about 5 healthy adults. Per donor, three plates each were used for CD4 naive and CD4 memory, two for CD8 naive, and one for CD8 memory. Leukapheresis yielded between about 0.8 and 8.9 billion PBMCs per donor. Libraries were prepared and TCR repertoires were sequenced by different laboratories using diverse techniques, in order to increase sequencing depth and limit assay-specific biases.

The research as a whole found: Even with the large sequencing depth, rarefaction of the sorted-subset datasets indicated that sequencing was incomplete. About 5% of naive CD4, 3% to 4% of naive CD8, around 2.3% of memory CD4, and 0.35% to 0.5% of memory CD8 clonotypes were shared across a few donors. Based on pairwise subsampling, the degree of clonotype sharing among donors was expected to be affected by sequencing depth. Sampling was limited to blood, and TCR repertoires in tissue likely differ from TCR repertoires in blood. Naive subsets generally had larger estimated clonotype richness than memory subsets did. Because the study included only a small number of donors, the genetic and exposure-history diversity represented was limited. Higher generation probabilities were observed for clonotypes shared by all four sorted-subset donors than for non-shared clonotypes.

TCR CDR3 regions were amplified from genomic DNA by multiplex PCR using the deep immunoSEQ assay. Extracted genomic DNA from each cell subset was spread evenly across all wells of several immunoSEQ 96-well plates, with each plate serving as a replicate. Each replicate PCR for sorted subsets received around 0.2 ug genomic DNA, equal to tens of thousands of T cell genomes. Purified libraries were quantified with a Qubit 3.0 fluorometer, sized on a Bioanalyzer 2100, and re-quantified with the KAPA Library Quantification kit. Each immunoSEQ 96-well plate was sequenced on its own single-read 150-cycle Illumina NextSeq 550 flow cell. The authors processed their data as follows. Because the immunoSEQ output held only junctional sequences and lacked quality scores, the filtering could not match the filtering applied to full-length reads. Sequences were annotated with PyIR, a Python wrapper for IgBLAST v1.9, and V/J genes and CDR3 were assigned using IMGT germline references. Reads with weak V/J assignments (E-value above 1e-6), missing CDR3, stop codons, out-of-frame junctions, or ambiguous translated residues were removed. V3J clonotypes were defined by identical inferred V gene, J gene, and CDR3 amino acid sequence. To compute the percentage overlap between repertoires, the number of shared unique clonotypes was divided by the size of the smaller repertoire. RTK rarefaction, the Chao1 estimator, and Recon v2.1 estimates of unobserved clonotypes were used to assess repertoire richness. For all TCRbeta clonotypes obtained by the gDNA method from a few donors, generation probabilities were computed with OLGA. This immuneACCESS table, as held by TCRdb, lists in-frame sequences with V and J called but not all clones. Of the missing ones, under half trace to an unresolved V gene in checked studies; the others have no known cause. V, J and clone size were drawn from that table, and D and trimming were deduced from the DNA. This sample holds 2,100,000 or so clones; nearly 97% were observed only once. In total, the top ten clones hold less than 0.15% of the sample.

The donors were healthy, HIV-negative adults who had no recently reported acute infections or vaccinations. Every donor was a Caucasian adult residing in Nashville, Tennessee, USA. CD4+ T cells were enriched by magnetic negative selection, after which naive cells were positively selected on CD45RA and the negative fraction was taken as the memory subset. Blood was collected by leukapheresis, and PBMCs were isolated by Ficoll-Histopaque density gradient centrifugation and then cryopreserved in liquid nitrogen vapor phase. Analytical flow cytometry was used to check the purity and quantity of each magnetically sorted T cell population. From each sorted fraction, genomic DNA was isolated and quantified by UV absorbance on a Nanodrop 2000c. In this sample, this clone turned up once. Its antigen is not yet known. No base-level quality is on record; no much larger clone is a single base apart. The sample was naive CD4+ T cells sorted from blood. Sample cell subset or site, as interpreted from the label and publication: CD45RA+ positively selected. The clonotype comes from a young man in good health.

The sequenced DNA is TGCGCCAGCAGCTTGGCCTCCGGTAATGAAAAACTGTTTTTT. Its amino acids are CASSLASGNEKLFF. Recombination linked TRBV5-1 to TRBJ1-4; confidence is insufficient to name the D gene. There are 14 amino acids in the CDR3, from cysteine to phenylalanine inclusive. CDR3 DNA is the only sequence kept; it has 42 bases, read in frame from the first base. Trimming takes 0 bases from V and 4 bases from J, and the germline ends sit 7 bases apart. CDR1 and CDR2 were assigned from the germline V gene as SGHRS and YFSETQ.